This is a list of T cell receptor beta chains from one sample in a study of shared clonotypes between healthy human individuals. Sequenced by immunoSEQ multiplex PCR; TCRdb stores in-frame clones only, minus some. The table records around 1 million clones, over 60% of them present only once. Input material: memory CD4+ T cells sorted from blood. Receptors were obtained from a man younger than 30 in good health. Each CDR3 is given with its conserved first and last residue. The D gene is left open where the match is weak. Clone size, where shown, is once, few, many, or a class for clones that have expanded.

clone_size,j_call,d_call,v_call,cdr3_aa,cdr3_nt
-,TRBJ2-6,-,TRBV28,CASSPGHLSGANVLTF,TGTGCCAGCAGCCCGGGACACCTCTCTGGGGCCAACGTCCTGACTTTC
-,TRBJ1-3,-,TRBV7-8,CASSFRPVDLSGNTIYF,TGTGCCAGCAGCTTTAGGCCGGTAGACCTGTCTGGAAACACCATATATTTT
-,TRBJ2-1,TRBD2,TRBV5-1,CASSLSGLAGRGWAGLNEQFF,TGCGCCAGCAGCCTCTCGGGACTAGCGGGGAGAGGCTGGGCCGGGTTGAATGAGCAGTTCTTC
-,TRBJ2-5,TRBD2,TRBV29-1,CSVETLATKETQYF,TGCAGCGTTGAAACACTAGCGACAAAAGAGACCCAGTACTTC
many,TRBJ2-6,-,TRBV14,CASSHQGGGANVLTF,TGTGCCAGCAGCCACCAGGGGGGTGGGGCCAACGTCCTGACTTTC
few,TRBJ1-1,TRBD1,TRBV28,CASTSTGQGTTEAFF,TGTGCCAGCACCTCAACGGGACAGGGGACCACTGAAGCTTTCTTT
-,TRBJ1-4,-,TRBV19,CASSMGTNTNEKLFF,TGTGCCAGTAGTATGGGGACAAATACTAATGAAAAACTGTTTTTT
-,TRBJ2-5,TRBD2,TRBV11-3,CASSPLTGGTQYF,TGTGCCAGCAGCCCACTCACGGGAGGGACCCAGTACTTC
-,TRBJ2-6,-,TRBV29-1,CSGSSGANVLTF,TGCAGCGGTTCCTCTGGGGCCAACGTCCTGACTTTC
-,TRBJ2-1,-,TRBV4-3,CASSPGVNNEQFF,TGCGCCAGCAGCCCAGGGGTTAACAATGAGCAGTTCTTC
-,TRBJ2-5,-,TRBV5-4,CASSLSRPSQETQYF,TGTGCCAGCAGCTTGTCAAGACCCAGTCAAGAGACCCAGTACTTC
-,TRBJ1-2,-,TRBV7-2,CASSQGGRVGYTF,TGTGCCAGCTCCCAGGGCGGCAGGGTTGGCTACACCTTC
once,TRBJ2-7,TRBD1,TRBV2,CASSPGQGSRSEQYF,TGTGCCAGCAGCCCCGGACAGGGGAGTCGGAGCGAGCAGTACTTC
-,TRBJ1-3,-,TRBV2,CASCLDGSSGNTIYF,TGTGCCAGCTGTTTGGACGGGAGCTCTGGAAACACCATATATTTT
many,TRBJ2-1,-,TRBV5-1,CASSFRENYNEQFF,TGCGCCAGCAGCTTCCGGGAGAACTACAATGAGCAGTTCTTC